The table lists the clone carrying this T cell receptor beta chain with many counts. Its antigen is as yet unknown. This sample was included in a study of CD8+CD57+ T cells in acquired aplastic anemia. The study's findings and limits: Patients and controls shared some 30 CD8+ CDR3 sequences.

Genomic DNA was employed as the template in profiling TCR beta VDJ and CDR3. Via MiXCR, TCRdb re-called the reads, giving one row per CDR3 protein. This sample has some 200,000 distinct CDR3 sequences, with 40% to 50% found just once. CD8+CD57+ cell expansion, shown by flow cytometry, had occurred in the patients selected for sequencing. Blood came from patients not yet given any therapy. The sample taken for sequencing was sorted CD4+, CD8+, or CD8+CD57+ T cells (not recorded which) from PBMCs. This TCR derives from a human donor with aplastic anemia.

As DNA, the CDR3 is TGTGCCAGCAGCCAAACTACTAAGCAGTACTTC. Translation: CASSQTTKQYF. The chain couples TRBV3-1 to TRBJ2-7; D unclear. This CDR3 region has 11 residues. Looked up from germline, CDR1 is LGHDT and CDR2 is YNNKEL (reference sequence). V lost 2 bases to trimming and J lost 8 bases, with 7 bases between them.